A selection of T cell receptor beta chains follows, all from one sample in a study of post-analysis software for immune sequencing data. TCRdb re-called the PCR reads with MiXCR, one entry per CDR3 protein. Of approximately 460,000 distinct CDR3 sequences in the sample, under 55% were seen once. The sequenced sample consisted of blood. The origin of the receptors is a girl aged 10-17 years with multiple sclerosis. Both conserved end residues are part of each CDR3. The order of the fields is CDR3 length, J gene, V gene, D gene, clone size, CDR3 protein, CDR3 DNA. D genes are given only for firm matches. Clone size is not always given. Where it is, it says once, few, many or a class for expanded clones.

CDR3 length: 14; J gene: TRBJ2-7; V gene: TRBV7-9; D gene: -; clone size: -; CDR3 protein: CASSSGPPSYEQYF; CDR3 DNA: TGTGCCAGCAGCTCCGGCCCACCCTCCTACGAGCAGTACTTC
CDR3 length: 16; J gene: TRBJ2-3; V gene: TRBV4-3; D gene: TRBD2; clone size: -; CDR3 protein: CASSQDLAGDPDTQYF; CDR3 DNA: TGCGCCAGCAGCCAAGATCTCGCGGGAGATCCAGATACGCAGTATTTT
CDR3 length: 16; J gene: TRBJ2-3; V gene: TRBV28; D gene: TRBD2; clone size: -; CDR3 protein: CASSLLAGVSTDTQYF; CDR3 DNA: TGTGCCAGCAGTTTATTAGCGGGAGTGAGCACAGATACGCAGTATTTT
CDR3 length: 16; J gene: TRBJ2-5; V gene: TRBV6-5; D gene: TRBD2; clone size: few; CDR3 protein: CASSMGGGEPRETQYF; CDR3 DNA: TGTGCCAGCAGCATGGGTGGGGGGGAGCCTCGGGAGACCCAGTACTTC
CDR3 length: 14; J gene: TRBJ1-2; V gene: TRBV2; D gene: -; clone size: -; CDR3 protein: CASRDVRDRDHYTF; CDR3 DNA: TGTGCCAGCAGGGACGTCCGGGACCGGGATCACTACACCTTC
CDR3 length: 13; J gene: TRBJ2-2; V gene: TRBV12-3/TRBV12-4; D gene: -; clone size: once; CDR3 protein: CASRDVGPGELFF; CDR3 DNA: TGTGCCAGCAGGGACGTAGGCCCCGGGGAGCTGTTTTTT
CDR3 length: 14; J gene: TRBJ1-1; V gene: TRBV7-2; D gene: TRBD1; clone size: -; CDR3 protein: CASRRQGLATEAFF; CDR3 DNA: TGTGCCAGCAGGAGACAGGGGTTGGCCACTGAAGCTTTCTTT
CDR3 length: 18; J gene: TRBJ2-3; V gene: TRBV7-9; D gene: TRBD2; clone size: -; CDR3 protein: CASSLPLAGPLSTDTQYF; CDR3 DNA: TGTGCCAGCAGCTTACCATTAGCGGGCCCGCTGAGCACAGATACGCAGTATTTT
CDR3 length: 16; J gene: TRBJ2-6; V gene: TRBV6-6; D gene: -; clone size: few; CDR3 protein: CASSLRRGTGANVLTF; CDR3 DNA: TGTGCCAGCAGCCTAAGGCGGGGAACGGGGGCCAACGTCCTGACTTTC
CDR3 length: 17; J gene: TRBJ2-3; V gene: TRBV4-1; D gene: TRBD1; clone size: -; CDR3 protein: CASSQRQGTTNTDTQYF; CDR3 DNA: TGCGCCAGCAGCCAGAGACAGGGAACGACAAACACAGATACGCAGTATTTT
CDR3 length: 14; J gene: TRBJ1-5; V gene: TRBV28; D gene: TRBD1; clone size: -; CDR3 protein: CASRPGTANQPQHF; CDR3 DNA: TGTGCCAGCAGACCCGGGACAGCCAATCAGCCCCAGCATTTT
CDR3 length: 15; J gene: TRBJ2-5; V gene: TRBV12-3/TRBV12-4; D gene: TRBD1; clone size: -; CDR3 protein: CASSPSDRARETQYF; CDR3 DNA: TGTGCCAGCAGTCCCTCGGACAGGGCGCGAGAGACCCAGTACTTC
CDR3 length: 15; J gene: TRBJ1-4; V gene: TRBV20-1; D gene: -; clone size: -; CDR3 protein: CSAHDPSAANEKLFF; CDR3 DNA: TGCAGTGCCCACGACCCTAGTGCCGCTAATGAAAAACTGTTTTTT
CDR3 length: 12; J gene: TRBJ2-7; V gene: TRBV12-3/TRBV12-4; D gene: -; clone size: many; CDR3 protein: CASSLSTYEQYF; CDR3 DNA: TGTGCCAGCAGTTTAAGCACCTACGAGCAGTACTTC
CDR3 length: 14; J gene: TRBJ2-7; V gene: TRBV20-1; D gene: TRBD2; clone size: -; CDR3 protein: CSAVWTSGNYEQYF; CDR3 DNA: TGCAGTGCCGTCTGGACTAGCGGGAACTACGAGCAGTACTTC
CDR3 length: 13; J gene: TRBJ1-2; V gene: TRBV5-1; D gene: -; clone size: -; CDR3 protein: CASTQAPHLGYTF; CDR3 DNA: TGCGCCAGCACCCAAGCCCCCCATCTAGGCTACACCTTC
CDR3 length: 12; J gene: TRBJ2-7; V gene: TRBV20-1; D gene: -; clone size: -; CDR3 protein: CSARISSYEQYF; CDR3 DNA: TGCAGTGCTAGAATCTCCAGTTACGAGCAGTACTTC
CDR3 length: 13; J gene: TRBJ2-5; V gene: TRBV29-1; D gene: -; clone size: many; CDR3 protein: CSVVGRWGETQYF; CDR3 DNA: TGCAGCGTTGTTGGGCGGTGGGGAGAGACCCAGTACTTC
CDR3 length: 13; J gene: TRBJ2-3; V gene: TRBV6-5; D gene: -; clone size: -; CDR3 protein: CASSQGFADTQYF; CDR3 DNA: TGTGCCAGCAGCCAGGGATTCGCAGATACGCAGTATTTT
CDR3 length: 16; J gene: TRBJ1-5; V gene: TRBV6-5; D gene: -; clone size: few; CDR3 protein: CASSPYLTLGSQPQHF; CDR3 DNA: TGTGCCAGCAGTCCATACCTCACCTTGGGTAGCCAGCCCCAGCATTTT
CDR3 length: 13; J gene: TRBJ2-5; V gene: TRBV5-1; D gene: -; clone size: many; CDR3 protein: CASSLPEEETQYF; CDR3 DNA: TGTGCCAGCAGTTTACCCGAGGAAGAGACCCAGTACTTC
CDR3 length: 14; J gene: TRBJ2-7; V gene: TRBV20-1; D gene: TRBD2; clone size: -; CDR3 protein: CSARGGRVHLGQYF; CDR3 DNA: TGCAGTGCTAGAGGTGGGAGGGTCCACCTAGGGCAGTACTTC
CDR3 length: 12; J gene: TRBJ2-7; V gene: TRBV7-2; D gene: -; clone size: -; CDR3 protein: CASSLALNEQYF; CDR3 DNA: TGTGCCAGCAGCTTAGCTTTAAACGAGCAGTACTTC
CDR3 length: 15; J gene: TRBJ1-1; V gene: TRBV29-1; D gene: TRBD1; clone size: -; CDR3 protein: CSVRIRGREGTEAFF; CDR3 DNA: TGCAGCGTTCGGATCAGGGGGCGCGAGGGCACTGAAGCTTTCTTT
CDR3 length: 14; J gene: TRBJ2-1; V gene: TRBV20-1; D gene: TRBD2; clone size: -; CDR3 protein: CSATAGGPYNEQFF; CDR3 DNA: TGCAGTGCGACAGCGGGAGGGCCGTACAATGAGCAGTTCTTC
CDR3 length: 13; J gene: TRBJ2-1; V gene: TRBV7-9; D gene: -; clone size: -; CDR3 protein: CASSLPSSFEQFF; CDR3 DNA: TGTGCCAGCAGCTTACCCTCCTCGTTTGAGCAGTTCTTC
CDR3 length: 14; J gene: TRBJ2-7; V gene: TRBV12-3/TRBV12-4; D gene: TRBD1; clone size: -; CDR3 protein: CASSNRGEGYEQYF; CDR3 DNA: TGTGCCAGCAGCAACAGGGGTGAGGGCTACGAGCAGTACTTC
CDR3 length: 15; J gene: TRBJ2-1; V gene: TRBV7-9; D gene: TRBD2; clone size: few; CDR3 protein: CASWGLAGGYNEQFF; CDR3 DNA: TGTGCCAGCTGGGGACTAGCGGGGGGGTACAATGAGCAGTTCTTC
CDR3 length: 14; J gene: TRBJ2-1; V gene: TRBV5-1; D gene: -; clone size: -; CDR3 protein: CASSPGRRGNEQFF; CDR3 DNA: TGCGCCAGCAGCCCGGGCCGTCGCGGCAATGAGCAGTTCTTC
CDR3 length: 15; J gene: TRBJ1-2; V gene: TRBV29-1; D gene: -; clone size: few; CDR3 protein: CSVASIGTSSGGYTF; CDR3 DNA: TGCAGCGTTGCCTCCATAGGGACCTCCTCAGGGGGCTACACCTTC
CDR3 length: 13; J gene: TRBJ1-1; V gene: TRBV27; D gene: -; clone size: -; CDR3 protein: CASSLSEVDEAFF; CDR3 DNA: TGTGCCAGCAGTTTGTCGGAGGTGGATGAAGCTTTCTTT
CDR3 length: 14; J gene: TRBJ2-5; V gene: TRBV5-1; D gene: TRBD1; clone size: few; CDR3 protein: CATKPGQLQETQYF; CDR3 DNA: TGCGCCACCAAACCGGGACAGTTACAAGAGACCCAGTACTTC
CDR3 length: 17; J gene: TRBJ2-1; V gene: TRBV20-1; D gene: TRBD2; clone size: few; CDR3 protein: CSAPGGLAGGTYNEQFF; CDR3 DNA: TGTAGCGCCCCGGGGGGGTTAGCGGGAGGAACCTACAATGAGCAGTTCTTC
CDR3 length: 15; J gene: TRBJ2-5; V gene: TRBV11-2; D gene: TRBD2; clone size: few; CDR3 protein: CASSLGGTSGETQYF; CDR3 DNA: TGCGCCAGCAGCTTAGGGGGGACTAGCGGAGAGACCCAGTACTTC
CDR3 length: 15; J gene: TRBJ2-5; V gene: TRBV7-9; D gene: -; clone size: -; CDR3 protein: CASSSSYRVQETQYF; CDR3 DNA: TGTGCCAGCAGCTCGTCTTACAGGGTCCAAGAGACCCAGTACTTC
CDR3 length: 15; J gene: TRBJ2-2; V gene: TRBV6-5; D gene: -; clone size: -; CDR3 protein: CASGPHRANTGELFF; CDR3 DNA: TGTGCCAGCGGTCCCCACAGGGCTAACACCGGGGAGCTGTTTTTT
CDR3 length: 18; J gene: TRBJ2-1; V gene: TRBV9; D gene: TRBD2; clone size: -; CDR3 protein: CASSVATLAENSYNEQFF; CDR3 DNA: TGTGCCAGCAGCGTAGCTACCCTAGCGGAGAACTCCTACAATGAGCAGTTCTTC
CDR3 length: 14; J gene: TRBJ2-1; V gene: TRBV11-3; D gene: -; clone size: -; CDR3 protein: CASSRDGPDNEQFF; CDR3 DNA: TGTGCCAGCAGCAGGGACGGACCTGACAATGAGCAGTTCTTC
CDR3 length: 11; J gene: TRBJ2-5; V gene: TRBV10-3; D gene: -; clone size: -; CDR3 protein: CAISEEKEQYF; CDR3 DNA: TGTGCCATCAGTGAAGAGAAGGAGCAGTACTTC
CDR3 length: 13; J gene: TRBJ2-1; V gene: TRBV10-2; D gene: -; clone size: few; CDR3 protein: CASSKTSYNEQFF; CDR3 DNA: TGCGCCAGCAGTAAGACTTCCTACAATGAGCAGTTCTTC
CDR3 length: 14; J gene: TRBJ2-3; V gene: TRBV12-3/TRBV12-4; D gene: -; clone size: -; CDR3 protein: CASSPAGVGDTQYF; CDR3 DNA: TGTGCCAGCAGCCCCGCAGGTGTCGGAGATACGCAGTATTTT
CDR3 length: 11; J gene: TRBJ1-2; V gene: TRBV20-1; D gene: -; clone size: few; CDR3 protein: CSATPTDGYTF; CDR3 DNA: TGCAGTGCTACACCGACAGATGGCTACACCTTC
CDR3 length: 13; J gene: TRBJ2-7; V gene: TRBV20-1; D gene: TRBD2; clone size: -; CDR3 protein: CSAPTLAGHEQYF; CDR3 DNA: TGCAGTGCTCCTACCCTAGCGGGGCACGAGCAGTACTTC
CDR3 length: 15; J gene: TRBJ2-5; V gene: TRBV2; D gene: TRBD1; clone size: few; CDR3 protein: CASSEARRGQETQYF; CDR3 DNA: TGTGCCAGCAGTGAAGCGCGCAGGGGGCAAGAGACCCAGTACTTC
CDR3 length: 16; J gene: TRBJ2-7; V gene: TRBV12-5; D gene: -; clone size: -; CDR3 protein: CASGLPPYPQYYEQYF; CDR3 DNA: TGTGCTAGTGGTTTGCCTCCGTACCCTCAGTACTACGAGCAGTACTTC
CDR3 length: 15; J gene: TRBJ2-3; V gene: TRBV7-3; D gene: -; clone size: -; CDR3 protein: CASSSDSTSTDTQYF; CDR3 DNA: TGTGCCAGCAGCTCTGACTCCACTAGCACAGATACGCAGTATTTT
CDR3 length: 15; J gene: TRBJ1-2; V gene: TRBV28; D gene: TRBD1; clone size: -; CDR3 protein: CASSIGQGADYGYTF; CDR3 DNA: TGTGCCAGCAGTATTGGACAGGGGGCGGACTATGGCTACACCTTC
CDR3 length: 13; J gene: TRBJ1-2; V gene: TRBV7-8; D gene: -; clone size: -; CDR3 protein: CASSSNVDYGYTF; CDR3 DNA: TGTGCCAGCAGCTCAAATGTGGACTATGGCTACACCTTC